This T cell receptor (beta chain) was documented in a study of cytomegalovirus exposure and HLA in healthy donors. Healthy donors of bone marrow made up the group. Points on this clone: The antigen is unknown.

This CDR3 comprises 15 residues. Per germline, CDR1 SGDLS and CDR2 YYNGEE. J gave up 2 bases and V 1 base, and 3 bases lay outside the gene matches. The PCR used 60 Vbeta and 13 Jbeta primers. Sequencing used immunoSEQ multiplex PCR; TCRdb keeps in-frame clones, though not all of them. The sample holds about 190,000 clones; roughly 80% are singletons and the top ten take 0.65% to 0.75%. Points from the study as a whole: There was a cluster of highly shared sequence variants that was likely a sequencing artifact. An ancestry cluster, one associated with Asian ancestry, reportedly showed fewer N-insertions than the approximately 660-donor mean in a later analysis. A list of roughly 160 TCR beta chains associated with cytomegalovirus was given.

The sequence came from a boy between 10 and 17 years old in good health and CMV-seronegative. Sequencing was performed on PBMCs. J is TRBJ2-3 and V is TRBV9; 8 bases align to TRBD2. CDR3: CASSVTSGFTDTQYF. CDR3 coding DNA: TGTGCCAGCAGCGTAACTAGCGGCTTCACAGATACGCAGTATTTT.